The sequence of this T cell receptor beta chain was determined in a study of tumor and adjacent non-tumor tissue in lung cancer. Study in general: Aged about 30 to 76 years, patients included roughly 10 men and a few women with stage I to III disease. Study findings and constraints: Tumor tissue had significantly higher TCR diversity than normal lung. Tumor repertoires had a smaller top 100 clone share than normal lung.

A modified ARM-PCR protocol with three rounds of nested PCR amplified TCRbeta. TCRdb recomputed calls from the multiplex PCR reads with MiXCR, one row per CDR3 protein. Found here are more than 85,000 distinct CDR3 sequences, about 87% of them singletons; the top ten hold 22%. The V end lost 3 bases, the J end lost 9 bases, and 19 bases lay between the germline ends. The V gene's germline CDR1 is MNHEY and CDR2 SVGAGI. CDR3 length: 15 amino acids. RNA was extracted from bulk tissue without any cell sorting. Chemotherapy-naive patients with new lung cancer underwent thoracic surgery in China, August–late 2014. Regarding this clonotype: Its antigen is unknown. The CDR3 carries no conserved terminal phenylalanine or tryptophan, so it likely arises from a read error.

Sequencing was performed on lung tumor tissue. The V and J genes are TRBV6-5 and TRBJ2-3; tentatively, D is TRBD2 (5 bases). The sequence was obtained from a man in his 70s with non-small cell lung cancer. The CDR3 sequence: CASSYYEGAVGTQYI. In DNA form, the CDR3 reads TGTGCCAGCAGTTATTACGAGGGCGCCGTTGGCACGCAGTATATT.